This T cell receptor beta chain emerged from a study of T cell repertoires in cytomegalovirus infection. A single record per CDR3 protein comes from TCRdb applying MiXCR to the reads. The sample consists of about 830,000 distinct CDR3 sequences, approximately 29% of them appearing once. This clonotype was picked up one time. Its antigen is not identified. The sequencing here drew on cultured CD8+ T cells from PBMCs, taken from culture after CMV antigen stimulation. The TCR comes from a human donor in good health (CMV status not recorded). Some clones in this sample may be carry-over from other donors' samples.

DNA for the CDR3: TGCGCCAGCAGCCAAGATATAGGCTGGCAGGGTTACTATGGCTACACCTTC. Its translation: CASSQDIGWQGYYGYTF. The chain uses TRBV4-3 and TRBJ1-2, with D tentatively TRBD1 (5 bases). This CDR3 comprises 17 residues. Trimming left V 0 bases short and J 3 bases short, with 17 bases between. Germline V CDR1 and CDR2: LGHNA, YSLEER.